This is a list of T cell receptor beta chains from one sample in a study of shared clonotypes between healthy human individuals. Assay used: immunoSEQ multiplex PCR; TCRdb lists only in-frame clones, some missing. The sample yields 500,000 to 700,000 clones, 95% seen once. Specimen: naive CD8+ T cells sorted from blood. The receptors stem from a woman aged 25 to 45 in good health. Each CDR3 is given with its conserved first and last residue. Fields, in order: D gene, V gene, J gene, CDR3 DNA, CDR3 protein. The D gene is left open where the match is weak.

>TRBD1|TRBV6-6|TRBJ2-3
TGTGCCAGCATCGGACAGGGGGCCCATACGCAGTATTTT
CASIGQGAHTQYF
>TRBD1|TRBV19|TRBJ2-1
TGTGCCAGTAGTATCATTATGGGACAGGCTGCCTACAATGAGCAGTTCTTC
CASSIIMGQAAYNEQFF
>NA|TRBV7-9|TRBJ2-2
TGTGCCAGCAGCCTAGTCCCTTGGCTTCATCCCAACACCGGGGAGCTGTTTTTT
CASSLVPWLHPNTGELFF
>NA|TRBV2|TRBJ1-5
TGTGCCAGCAGTGGGTCCAGGGATATCAATCAGCCCCAGCATTTT
CASSGSRDINQPQHF
>NA|TRBV27|TRBJ2-1
TGTGCCAGCAGTTTATTGCCTCCCTCCTACAATGAGCAGTTCTTC
CASSLLPPSYNEQFF
>NA|TRBV2|TRBJ2-7
TGTGCCAGCAGAAAATCCCTACTAGTAAACTCCTACGAGCAGTACTTC
CASRKSLLVNSYEQYF
>NA|TRBV4-1|TRBJ2-7
TGCGCCAGCAGCCAATACGGAGGATTGTACGAGCAGTACTTC
CASSQYGGLYEQYF
>TRBD2|TRBV29-1|TRBJ2-3
TGCAGCGTAGCGGGAGATGGGACTAGCACAGATACGCAGTATTTT
CSVAGDGTSTDTQYF
>TRBD2|TRBV27|TRBJ2-2
TGTGCCAGCAGTTTGGGACTAGCTGGGACCGGGGAGCTGTTTTTT
CASSLGLAGTGELFF
>TRBD2|TRBV27|TRBJ2-3
TGTGAAGTTAAGGGGATGCTAGCGGGCACAGATACGCAGTATTTT
CEVKGMLAGTDTQYF
>NA|TRBV29-1|TRBJ2-7
TGCAGCGTTAGAACACTCTCCTACGAGCAGTACTTC
CSVRTLSYEQYF
>TRBD1|TRBV10-2|TRBJ2-7
TGCGCCAGCAGTGAGTCTTCGGGACAGTTTACCTACGAGCAGTACTTC
CASSESSGQFTYEQYF
>TRBD1|TRBV10-3|TRBJ1-4
TGTGCCATCAGGCCGGGACAGGGTTCCACTAATGAAAAACTGTTTTTT
CAIRPGQGSTNEKLFF